This T cell receptor (beta chain) was identified during a study of cytomegalovirus exposure and HLA in healthy donors. Study results and limitations: Rare sequences made up most TCRs, while some public TCRs were found in many donors.

Profiled with immunoSEQ multiplex PCR; TCRdb holds only in-frame clones, not every one. The sample carries about 130,000 clones, just under 90% recorded once. Comment on this clone: Its antigen is not known.

Sequencing input: PBMCs. This clonotype was obtained from a man aged 25 to 45 in good health and CMV-seronegative.

Written as DNA, the CDR3 is TGCGCCAGCAGCTTGGAGGCTAGCGGGGGCAATGAGCAGTTCTTC. This encodes CASSLEASGGNEQFF. The V call is TRBV5-1, the J call TRBJ2-1; 10 positions match TRBD2. Germline lookup yields CDR1 SGHRS and CDR2 YFSETQ. This CDR3 is 15 amino acids long. V gave up 0 bases and J gave up 6 bases; unmatched junction bases: 3.